A single sample gave rise to the 21 T cell receptor beta chains below, sequenced in a study of primary melanoma T cells and metastatic recurrence. Repertoires were generated with immunoSEQ multiplex PCR, while TCRdb's copy carries only in-frame clones and drops some. The table shows 800 to 900 clones, with roughly 84% occurring only once. The sequencing input was melanoma tumor tissue. The receptor set was obtained from a human donor with melanoma.

The rearrangement uses TRBV5-1 and TRBJ2-1; weak D call: TRBD1 (6 bases). The ends were cut back, 3 bases at V and 2 bases at J, with 12 bases in the middle. In germline, CDR1 is SGHRS, CDR2 YFSETQ. This CDR3 has 15 residues. For the CDR3, the DNA is TGCGCCAGCAGCTCCGGGACACTACCCTACAATGAGCAGTTCTTC. Translated, it gives CASSSGTLPYNEQFF.

The chain uses TRBV6-8 and TRBJ2-3, with D maybe TRBD2 (5 bases). The ends were cut back, 6 bases at V and 9 bases at J, with 19 bases in the middle. The CDR3 loop spans 14 amino acids. CDR1 and CDR2 from the germline V gene are MNHGY and SAAAGT. The CDR3 is CASSPAGSARTQYF. Here the CDR3 DNA reads TGTGCCAGCAGCCCGGCGGGTTCAGCCAGGACGCAGTATTTT.

This clone was observed a single time. The gene calls are TRBV18 and TRBJ1-2; 9 bases agree with TRBD1. From germline, CDR1 is KGHSH and CDR2 LQKENI. This CDR3 region has 14 residues. V was pared by 6 bases and J by 3 bases, with 5 bases of the junction left unmatched. DNA for the CDR3: TGTGCCAGCTCCCTCCGGGACAGGGACTATGGCTACACCTTC. Residues: CASSLRDRDYGYTF.

J is TRBJ2-2 and V is TRBV11-3; 11 positions agree with TRBD2. The ends lost 5 bases at V and 2 bases at J; junction bases unmatched: 7. The germline V gene encodes CDR1 SGHNT and CDR2 YENEEA. This CDR3 spans 17 amino acids. The DNA for the CDR3 is TGTGCCAGCAGCGACCGGGGACTAGCGGCTAACACCGGGGAGCTGTTTTTT. Translated: CASSDRGLAANTGELFF.

The chain couples TRBV15 to TRBJ2-3, with D perhaps matching TRBD1 (6 bases). The CDR3 loop spans 15 amino acids. CDR1 is LNHNV, CDR2 YYDKDF, per germline (reference sequence). The ends were cut back, 3 bases at V and 2 bases at J, with 12 bases in the middle. The CDR3 DNA follows: TGTGCCACCAGCAGGGACAGAGTAACCACAGATACGCAGTATTTT. Its protein is CATSRDRVTTDTQYF.

The V and J genes are TRBV11-3 and TRBJ1-2; D is ambiguous. V was pared by 3 bases and J by 4 bases, with 12 bases between. The CDR3 spans 14 residues. CDR1 SGHNT and CDR2 YENEEA come from the germline V gene. CDR3 sequence reads: CASSLGPQPYGYTF. CDR3 DNA: TGTGCCAGCAGCTTGGGTCCCCAGCCCTATGGCTACACCTTC.

The V and J genes are TRBV11-3 and TRBJ1-2, with D maybe TRBD1 (5 bases). The germline V gene has CDR1 SGHNT and CDR2 YENEEA. The length of the CDR3 is 16 residues. The V end was cut by 5 bases, the J end by 7 bases, with 23 bases between. The DNA of the CDR3 is TGTGCCAGCAGCCCCCTTGGTTACCAAGGGGCGGGTGGCTACACCTTC. Protein sequence: CASSPLGYQGAGGYTF.

V and J are TRBV29-1 and TRBJ2-1; TRBD2 aligns across 8 bases. The CDR3 has 14 residues. V shed 4 bases and J 8 bases; nucleotides not matched to a gene: 10. Germline V gene sequence: CDR1 SQVTM, CDR2 ANQGSEA. The CDR3 bases are TGCAGCGTTGGGGTTAGCGGGATTAGGGATGAGCAGTTCTTC. It is translated as CSVGVSGIRDEQFF.

The chain has TRBV7-7 and TRBJ2-3; TRBD1 matches at 10 bases. Losses at the gene ends were 4 bases for V and 5 bases for J; bases not matched to a gene: 6. CDR3 size: 15 residues. The germline CDR1 and CDR2 sequences are SSHAT and FNYEAQ (reference sequence). As DNA, the CDR3 is TGTGCCAGCAGCTCGGACAGGGGGTTAGGAGATACGCAGTATTTT. Translating it yields CASSSDRGLGDTQYF. The complete variable domain, with remaining parts taken from reference TRBV7-7 and TRBJ2-3, reads GAGVSQSPRYKVTKRGQDVTLRCDPISSHATLYWYQQALGQGPEFLTYFNYEAQPDKSGLPSDRFSAERPEGSISTLTIQRTEQRDSAMYRCASSSDRGLGDTQYFGPGTRLTVL.

The chain uses TRBV7-1 and TRBJ1-4; no clear D. TRBV7-1 is an open reading frame, and its role is uncertain. V shed 4 bases and J shed 8 bases, with 17 bases lying between them. The CDR3 is 15 amino acids. The CDR3 sequence is CASSLGVLGAEKLFF. The CDR3, as DNA: TGTGCCAGCAGCTTAGGTGTTCTGGGAGCCGAAAAACTGTTTTTT.

The genes are TRBV23-1 and TRBJ2-7, with TRBD1 matching over 7 bases. TRBV23-1 is an ORF, and what it does is uncertain. V shed 0 bases, J shed 1 base, and the junction held 6 bases outside the gene matches. The CDR3 length is 16 residues. This CDR3 is CASSQSRTGSSYEQYF. The DNA for the CDR3 is TGCGCCAGCAGTCAATCGCGGACAGGTAGTTCCTACGAGCAGTACTTC.

The CDR3 is CASSIGTASEQYF. The CDR3 coding sequence is TGTGCCAGTAGTATAGGGACAGCGAGCGAGCAGTACTTC. This chain links TRBV19 with TRBJ2-7; weak D call: TRBD1 (6 bases). Trimming pared 1 base from V and 6 bases from J, leaving 10 bases between. Germline CDR1 is LNHDA and CDR2 is SQIVND (reference sequence). The CDR3 covers 13 residues. The entire variable domain, with the rest obtained from reference TRBV19 and TRBJ2-7, is as follows: DGGITQSPKYLFRKEGQNVTLSCEQNLNHDAMYWYRQDPGQGLRLIYYSQIVNDFQKGDIAEGYSVSREKKESFPLTVTSAQKNPTAFYLCASSIGTASEQYFGPGTRLTVT.

The chain joins TRBV10-2 to TRBJ2-5, with 9 bases lining up with TRBD1. Germline trimming cut 10 bases from V and 3 bases from J; bases unmatched to any gene: 6. CDR3 size: 13 residues. The V gene's germline CDR1 is WSHSY and CDR2 SAAADI. CDR3 sequence: CATTRDREETQYF. In DNA form, the CDR3 reads TGCGCCACCACAAGGGACAGGGAAGAGACCCAGTACTTC.

This clone appeared a few times. The rearrangement joins TRBV11-3 to TRBJ2-1; no clear D. Between the trimmed V and J ends, which lost 0 bases and 1 base, there was a span of 10 bases. This CDR3 is built from 16 residues. Per germline, CDR1 SGHNT and CDR2 YENEEA. The CDR3 coding sequence is TGTGCCAGCAGCTTAGAGGGCGCGGCTTCCTACAATGAGCAGTTCTTC. Amino acids: CASSLEGAASYNEQFF. Looking up the rest from reference TRBV11-3 and TRBJ2-1 gives the full variable domain: EAGVVQSPRYKIIEKKQPVAFWCNPISGHNTLYWYLQNLGQGPELLIRYENEEAVDDSQLPKDRFSAERLKGVDSTLKIQPAELGDSAVYLCASSLEGAASYNEQFFGPGTRLTVL.

Turning to this clone: A read error may account for a junction end that differs from germline. This rearrangement joins TRBV16 to TRBJ1-5, with D possibly being TRBD1 (5 bases). This CDR3 is built from 14 residues. Germline lookup yields CDR1 KGHSY and CDR2 FQNENV. The CDR3: CASSQSRGNQPQHF. The CDR3 coding sequence is TGTGCCAGCAGTCAATCACGGGGGAATCAGCCCCAGCATTTT.

The rearrangement links TRBV19 to TRBJ1-2; no firm D call. The germline V and J ends were trimmed by 3 bases and 8 bases, with 13 bases remaining between them. CDR3 length: 13 amino acids. Germline V lookup: CDR1 LNHDA, CDR2 SQIVND (reference sequence). The CDR3 DNA sequence: TGTGCCAGTAGTATCGGAAGCTCATGGGGCTACACCTTC. It translates to CASSIGSSWGYTF.

On this clone: The junction and the germline gene differ at one end; a read error may be behind it. The chain combines TRBV28 with TRBJ2-3, with 12 nucleotides matching TRBD2. Germline assignment: CDR1 MDHEN and CDR2 SYDVKM. The CDR3 consists of 17 residues. The CDR3 region has the DNA TGTGCCAGTAGTTCTGGACTAGCGGGAATAACACCAGATACGCAGTATTTT. Residues: CASSSGLAGITPDTQYF. The complete variable domain, with remaining parts taken from reference TRBV28 and TRBJ2-3, reads DVKVTQSSRYLVKRTGEKVFLECVQDMDHENMFWYRQDPGLGLRLIYFSYDVKMKEKGDIPEGYSVSREKKERFSLILESASTNQTSMYLCASSSGLAGITPDTQYFGPGTRLTVL.

This rearrangement joins TRBV6-8 to TRBJ2-5; TRBD1 matches 9 bases. V lost 7 bases and J lost 5; bases outside the gene matches: 5. Germline assignment: CDR1 MNHGY and CDR2 SAAAGT. The CDR3 has 13 residues. CDR3 protein: CASNGQGRETQYF. The CDR3 DNA reads TGTGCCAGCAACGGACAGGGGCGGGAGACCCAGTACTTC.

The chain is built from TRBV6-8 and TRBJ1-2; 7 bases fit TRBD1. Germline V gene data show CDR1 as MNHGY and CDR2 as SAAAGT. V lost 6 bases, J lost 4 bases, and 2 bases stayed unmatched. There are 12 residues in the CDR3. The CDR3 loop is CASRGGAYGYTF. In DNA form, the CDR3 reads TGTGCCAGCAGAGGGGGCGCCTATGGCTACACCTTC.

V usage is TRBV19 and J usage is TRBJ1-5; possibly TRBD1 for D (6 bases). CDR1 and CDR2 (germline): LNHDA, SQIVND (reference sequence). CDR3 length equals 14 residues. Trimming took off 2 bases at V and 4 bases at J, with 9 bases between the two ends. The DNA of the CDR3 is TGTGCCAGTAGTATACAGACAGGTAATCAGCCCCAGCATTTT. Its protein is CASSIQTGNQPQHF.

The J gene is TRBJ2-6, the V gene TRBV6-8; D is ambiguous. Germline loops: CDR1 MNHGY, CDR2 SAAAGT. This CDR3 spans 12 amino acids. The V end lost 10 bases, the J end lost 0 bases, and 4 bases lay between the germline ends. The CDR3 bases are TGTGCCACCGCCTCTGGGGCCAACGTCCTGACTTTC. Translation gives CATASGANVLTF.